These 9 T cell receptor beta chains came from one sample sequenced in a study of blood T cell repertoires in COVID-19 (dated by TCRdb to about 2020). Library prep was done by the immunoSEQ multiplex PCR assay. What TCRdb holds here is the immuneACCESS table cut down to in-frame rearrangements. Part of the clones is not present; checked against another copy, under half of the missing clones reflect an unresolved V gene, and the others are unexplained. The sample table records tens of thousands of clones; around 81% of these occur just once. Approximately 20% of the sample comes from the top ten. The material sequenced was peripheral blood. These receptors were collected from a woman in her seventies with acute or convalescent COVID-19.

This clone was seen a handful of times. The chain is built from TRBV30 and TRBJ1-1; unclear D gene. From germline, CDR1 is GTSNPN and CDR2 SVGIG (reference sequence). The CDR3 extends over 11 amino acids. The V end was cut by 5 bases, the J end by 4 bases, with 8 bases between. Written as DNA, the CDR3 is TGTGCCTGGGACGGTGGCACTGAAGCTTTCTTT. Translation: CAWDGGTEAFF.

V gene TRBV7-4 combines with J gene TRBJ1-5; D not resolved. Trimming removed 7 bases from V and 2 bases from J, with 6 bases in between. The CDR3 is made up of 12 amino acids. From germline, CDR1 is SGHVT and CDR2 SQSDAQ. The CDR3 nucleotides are TGTGCCAGCACCTCGGGCAATCAGCCCCAGCATTTT. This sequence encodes CASTSGNQPQHF.

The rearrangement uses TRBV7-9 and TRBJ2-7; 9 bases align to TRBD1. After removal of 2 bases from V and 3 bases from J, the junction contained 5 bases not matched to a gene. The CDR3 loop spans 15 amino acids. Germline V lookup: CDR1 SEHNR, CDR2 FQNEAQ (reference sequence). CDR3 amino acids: CASSLPRTGDYEQYF. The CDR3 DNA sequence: TGTGCCAGCAGCTTACCCCGGACAGGGGACTACGAGCAGTACTTC. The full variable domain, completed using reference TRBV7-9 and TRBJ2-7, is DTGVSQNPRHKITKRGQNVTFRCDPISEHNRLYWYRQTLGQGPEFLTYFQNEAQLEKSRLLSDRFSAERPKGSFSTLEIQRTEQGDSAMYLCASSLPRTGDYEQYFGPGTRLTVT.

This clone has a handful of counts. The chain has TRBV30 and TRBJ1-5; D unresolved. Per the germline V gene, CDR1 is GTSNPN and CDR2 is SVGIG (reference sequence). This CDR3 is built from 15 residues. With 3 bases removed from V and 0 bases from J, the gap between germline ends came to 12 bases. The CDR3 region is CAWRAQRYSNQPQHF. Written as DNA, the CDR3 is TGTGCCTGGAGGGCCCAACGATATAGCAATCAGCCCCAGCATTTT.

CDR3: CASSQESRSSYEQYF. The CDR3 coding sequence is TGCGCCAGCAGCCAAGAATCCCGTAGCTCCTACGAGCAGTACTTC. V is TRBV4-1 and J is TRBJ2-7; unclear D gene. V was clipped by 0 bases and J by 0 bases, with 9 bases between them. This CDR3 region has 15 residues. Germline CDR1 reads MGHRA; CDR2 reads YSYEKL.

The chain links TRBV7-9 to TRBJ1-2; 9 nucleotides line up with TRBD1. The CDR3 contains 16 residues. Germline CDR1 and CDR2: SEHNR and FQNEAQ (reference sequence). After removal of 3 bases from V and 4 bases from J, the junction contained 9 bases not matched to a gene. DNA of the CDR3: TGTGCCAGCAGCTTTCGTGGTGGGACAGGGTCCTATGGCTACACCTTC. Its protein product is CASSFRGGTGSYGYTF.

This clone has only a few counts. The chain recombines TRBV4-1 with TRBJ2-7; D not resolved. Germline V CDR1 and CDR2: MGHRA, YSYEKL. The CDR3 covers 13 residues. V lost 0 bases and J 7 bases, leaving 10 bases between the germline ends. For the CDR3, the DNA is TGCGCCAGCAGCCAAGATTCGGGTTGGGAGCAGTACTTC. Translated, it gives CASSQDSGWEQYF.

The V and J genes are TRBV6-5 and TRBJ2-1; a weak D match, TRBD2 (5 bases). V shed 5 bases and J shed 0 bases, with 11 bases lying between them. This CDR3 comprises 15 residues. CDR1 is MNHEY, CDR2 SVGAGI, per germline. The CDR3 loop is CASSHRGSSYNEQFF. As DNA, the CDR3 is TGTGCCAGCAGTCATAGAGGGAGCTCCTACAATGAGCAGTTCTTC.

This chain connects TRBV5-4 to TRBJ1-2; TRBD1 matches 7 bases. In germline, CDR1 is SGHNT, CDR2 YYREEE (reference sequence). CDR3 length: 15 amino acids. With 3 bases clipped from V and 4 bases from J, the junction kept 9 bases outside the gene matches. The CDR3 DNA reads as TGTGCCAGCAGCTCTGAGGGGGCTACACTCTATGGCTACACCTTC. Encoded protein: CASSSEGATLYGYTF. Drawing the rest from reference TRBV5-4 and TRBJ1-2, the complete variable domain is ETGVTQSPTHLIKTRGQQVTLRCSSQSGHNTVSWYQQALGQGPQFIFQYYREEENGRGNFPPRFSGLQFPNYSSELNVNALELDDSALYLCASSSEGATLYGYTFGSGTRLTVV.